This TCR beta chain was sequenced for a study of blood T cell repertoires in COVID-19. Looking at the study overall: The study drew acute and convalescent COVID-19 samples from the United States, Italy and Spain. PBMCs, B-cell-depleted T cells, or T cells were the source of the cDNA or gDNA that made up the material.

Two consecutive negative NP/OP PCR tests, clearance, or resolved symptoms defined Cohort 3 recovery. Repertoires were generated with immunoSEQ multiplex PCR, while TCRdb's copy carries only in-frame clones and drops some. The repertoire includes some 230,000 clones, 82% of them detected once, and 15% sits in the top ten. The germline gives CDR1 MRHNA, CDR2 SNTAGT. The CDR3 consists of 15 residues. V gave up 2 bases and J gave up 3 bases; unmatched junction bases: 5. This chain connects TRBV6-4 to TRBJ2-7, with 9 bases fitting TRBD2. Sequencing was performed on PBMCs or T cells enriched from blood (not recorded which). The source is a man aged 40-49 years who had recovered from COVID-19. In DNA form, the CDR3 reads TGTGCCAGCAGTGACGAGGCGGGAGGGATCTACGAGCAGTACTTC. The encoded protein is CASSDEAGGIYEQYF.